The 25 T cell receptor beta chains listed next were all sequenced from one sample in a study of blood T cell repertoires in COVID-19. Only in-frame clones appear in the TCRdb table, and some are missing; sequencing was by immunoSEQ multiplex PCR. The sample lists hundreds of thousands of clones; around 90% were seen once. Source material: PBMCs or T cells enriched from blood (not recorded which). These receptors all stem from a woman aged 30 to 39 who had recovered from COVID-19.

The CDR3 DNA reads TGTGCCAGCAGCTCAAGGGGCCTGTTTATTATGAACACTGAAGCTTTCTTT. Its translation is CASSSRGLFIMNTEAFF. V gene TRBV7-2 combines with J gene TRBJ1-1; D perhaps matches TRBD1 (5 bases). Germline V gene sequence: CDR1 SGHTA, CDR2 FQGNSA. The V end lost 4 bases, the J end lost 0 bases, and 18 bases lay between the germline ends. This CDR3 has 17 amino acids.

This chain uses TRBV15 with TRBJ2-7; 9 nucleotides line up with TRBD2. Per germline, CDR1 LNHNV and CDR2 YYDKDF (reference sequence). The trim removed 8 bases at V and 4 bases at J, leaving 9 bases unmatched. There are 14 residues in the CDR3. The DNA for the CDR3 is TGTGCCACCGGCGGGGGGAGCGGGGGGTACGAGCAGTACTTC. As protein: CATGGGSGGYEQYF.

The rearrangement joins TRBV10-3 to TRBJ1-6; 7 nucleotides match TRBD1. V was pared by 7 bases and J by 9 bases, with 9 bases of the junction left unmatched. This CDR3 is built from 14 residues. CDR1 and CDR2 (germline): ENHRY, SYGVKD. In DNA, the CDR3 is TGTGCCATCAAGGAGGGACAGATTAGTTCACCCCTCCACTTT. Residues: CAIKEGQISSPLHF.

The chain links TRBV6-2 or TRBV6-3 to TRBJ2-3, with 12 bases aligning to TRBD2. Trimming removed 5 bases from V and 0 bases from J; junction bases left unmatched: 9. The CDR3 has 18 amino acids. Germline V gives CDR1 MNHEY, CDR2 SVGEGT. CDR3 bases: TGTGCCAGCAGTGCGCCCCAGACTAGCGGGGGTAGCACAGATACGCAGTATTTT. Its translation: CASSAPQTSGGSTDTQYF.

The chain uses TRBV10-3 and TRBJ2-3; D gene unclear. The CDR3 extends over 18 amino acids. CDR1 is ENHRY, CDR2 SYGVKD, per germline. V lost 2 bases, J lost 1 base, and 19 bases lay in between. CDR3 nucleotide sequence: TGTGCCATCAGTGAGCCGACTCTGGGTCCGTACGGCACAGATACGCAGTATTTT. It encodes CAISEPTLGPYGTDTQYF.

The CDR3 spells CASSSTGTGYSEQYF. The CDR3 region has the DNA TGTGCCAGCAGCTCGACCGGGACAGGGTATTCCGAGCAGTACTTC. This chain uses TRBV7-3 with TRBJ2-7; TRBD1 matches 9 bases. This CDR3 region has 15 residues. Germline assignment: CDR1 SGHTA and CDR2 FQGTGA. The V gene end was trimmed by 4 bases and the J gene end by 6 bases; junction bases not matched to a gene: 10.

The CDR3 DNA sequence: TGCGCCAGCAGCCCCGCTGATTCAGGGGTCCTCAGGGAAAAACTGTTTTTT. Amino acid sequence: CASSPADSGVLREKLFF. This chain uses TRBV5-1 with TRBJ1-4; possible D gene TRBD1, 6 bases. There are 17 residues in the CDR3. The germline V gene has CDR1 SGHRS and CDR2 YFSETQ. Trimming shortened V by 4 bases and J by 8 bases, and 24 bases separated the two germline ends.

This clone has just one count. The V and J genes are TRBV7-9 and TRBJ1-4; 7 nucleotides agree with TRBD1. The ends lost 5 bases at V and 6 bases at J; junction bases unmatched: 12. This CDR3 spans 16 amino acids. From germline, CDR1 is SEHNR and CDR2 FQNEAQ (reference sequence). The DNA of the CDR3 is TGTGCCAGCAGCACAATTAGACAGGGTGGTCATGAAAAACTGTTTTTT. This gives the protein CASSTIRQGGHEKLFF. Together with reference TRBV7-9 and TRBJ1-4, the CDR3 gives the full variable domain: DTGVSQNPRHKITKRGQNVTFRCDPISEHNRLYWYRQTLGQGPEFLTYFQNEAQLEKSRLLSDRFSAERPKGSFSTLEIQRTEQGDSAMYLCASSTIRQGGHEKLFFGSGTQLSVL.

The chain uses TRBV7-9 and TRBJ2-1, with 7 bases matching TRBD1. The CDR3 runs to 14 residues. CDR1 and CDR2 from the germline V gene are SEHNR and FQNEAQ (reference sequence). V was pared by 6 bases and J by 0 bases, with 2 bases of the junction left unmatched. In DNA form, the CDR3 reads TGTGCCAGCAGTCGGGACAGCTCCTACAATGAGCAGTTCTTC. Amino acids: CASSRDSSYNEQFF.

This chain links TRBV2 with TRBJ2-3; TRBD2 matches at 8 bases. The length of the CDR3 is 15 residues. V lost 6 bases, J lost 6 bases, and 11 bases stayed unmatched. Per the germline V gene, CDR1 is SNHLY and CDR2 is FYNNEI. In DNA form, the CDR3 reads TGTGCCAGCAGCTCTGGACTAGCAGGGTATGATACGCAGTATTTT. This translates into CASSSGLAGYDTQYF. Full variable domain (rest looked up from reference TRBV2 and TRBJ2-3): EPEVTQTPSHQVTQMGQEVILRCVPISNHLYFYWYRQILGQKVEFLVSFYNNEISEKSEIFDDQFSVERPDGSNFTLKIRSTKLEDSAMYFCASSSGLAGYDTQYFGPGTRLTVL.

This clone was observed a single time. This rearrangement joins TRBV27 to TRBJ2-7; 8 bases agree with TRBD2. CDR1 and CDR2 (germline): MNHEY, SMNVEV (reference sequence). The CDR3 extends over 14 amino acids. V trimming: 6 bases; J trimming: 5 bases; junction bases outside the gene matches: 9. The CDR3 DNA sequence: TGTGCCAGCAGAGAGAGCGGGGGAGGGAACGAGCAGTACTTC. Translated, it gives CASRESGGGNEQYF.

The genes are TRBV28 and TRBJ2-7; perhaps TRBD2 as D (5 bases). V was cut by 1 base and J by 2 bases, with 9 bases left in between. This CDR3 region has 14 residues. Germline CDR1 reads MDHEN; CDR2 reads SYDVKM. CDR3 in amino acids: CASSLSASPYEQYF. The DNA of the CDR3 is TGTGCCAGCAGTTTATCGGCTAGCCCCTACGAGCAGTACTTC.

The chain links TRBV5-1 to TRBJ2-2; D is possibly TRBD1 (5 bases). The CDR3 contains 11 residues. CDR1 and CDR2 (germline): SGHRS, YFSETQ. The V gene lost 3 bases and the J gene lost 9 bases, with 6 bases spanning the gap. CDR3 sequence: CASSSDRELFF. The CDR3 DNA is TGCGCCAGCAGCTCGGACAGGGAGCTGTTTTTT.

The gene calls are TRBV6-2 or TRBV6-3 and TRBJ1-2; D may be TRBD1 (6 bases). The length of the CDR3 is 13 residues. Deletions cut 1 base from V and 6 bases from J, with 9 bases between. Germline CDR1 reads MNHEY; CDR2 reads SVGEGT. The CDR3 DNA is TGTGCCAGCAGTTACTGGGGGCGAGATGGCTACACCTTC. Encoded protein: CASSYWGRDGYTF.

This sequence joins TRBV9 and TRBJ2-3; D not certain. This CDR3 contains 14 residues. V lost 0 bases to trimming and J lost 2 bases, with 7 bases between them. Germline loops: CDR1 SGDLS, CDR2 YYNGEE. The DNA for the CDR3 is TGTGCCAGCAGCGTAGGGCAGTCCACAGATACGCAGTATTTT. It is translated as CASSVGQSTDTQYF.

Written as DNA, the CDR3 is TGTGCCAGCAGCTACAGGGGAGACACCGGGGAGCTGTTTTTT. Translated, it gives CASSYRGDTGELFF. The J gene is TRBJ2-2, the V gene TRBV5-4; TRBD1 aligns across 7 bases. The germline V gene encodes CDR1 SGHNT and CDR2 YYREEE (reference sequence). J lost 3 bases, V lost 3 bases, and 2 bases had no gene match. The CDR3 has 14 amino acids.

The chain has TRBV15 and TRBJ1-4; D unclear. Germline CDR1 reads LNHNV; CDR2 reads YYDKDF (reference sequence). V lost 1 base to trimming and J lost 6 bases, with 6 bases between them. The CDR3 runs to 13 residues. The CDR3 coding sequence is TGTGCCACCAGCAGAGGGAGGGATGAAAAACTGTTTTTT. This gives the protein CATSRGRDEKLFF.

The J gene is TRBJ2-1, the V gene TRBV7-9, with D perhaps matching TRBD1 (5 bases). The V end lost 3 bases, the J end lost 7 bases, and 19 bases lay between the germline ends. Germline CDR1 is SEHNR and CDR2 is FQNEAQ (reference sequence). The CDR3 sequence is 16 residues long. CDR3: CASSFRSREFSNEQFF. For the CDR3, the DNA is TGTGCCAGCAGCTTTCGGAGCAGGGAATTCAGTAATGAGCAGTTCTTC.

This sequence joins TRBV4-3 and TRBJ2-7; TRBD2 matches at 9 bases. The ends lost 4 bases at V and 3 bases at J; junction bases unmatched: 7. CDR3 length: 15 residues. CDR1 LGHNA and CDR2 YSLEER come from the germline V gene. The CDR3 nucleotides are TGCGCCAGCAGCCGTGGGGCGGGGGGGATCTACGAGCAGTACTTC. Translated: CASSRGAGGIYEQYF.

The chain recombines TRBV6-5 with TRBJ2-7, with 9 bases fitting TRBD1. The ends lost 10 bases at V and 2 bases at J; junction bases unmatched: 9. The germline gives CDR1 MNHEY, CDR2 SVGAGI. The CDR3 totals 14 residues. The CDR3 loop reads CATMSGTGTYEQYF. CDR3 sequence (DNA): TGTGCCACCATGTCCGGGACAGGGACCTACGAGCAGTACTTC.

This chain connects TRBV12-2 to TRBJ1-2; the table's D call, TRBD1, was not checked against the DNA. TRBV12-2 is classified as a pseudogene. The CDR3 has 14 amino acids. Here the CDR3 reads CASRPAGTGDGYTF. The CDR3 DNA is TGTGCAAGTCGCCCCGCCGGGACAGGGGATGGCTACACCTTC.

The chain recombines TRBV28 with TRBJ2-1; 8 nucleotides line up with TRBD2. In germline, CDR1 is MDHEN, CDR2 SYDVKM. V shed 3 bases and J 9 bases; nucleotides not matched to a gene: 7. CDR3 size: 14 residues. DNA of the CDR3: TGTGCCAGCAGTTTGGGACTAGGGGTACCTGAGCAGTTCTTC. This encodes CASSLGLGVPEQFF.

The chain links TRBV5-8 to TRBJ1-1; D is uncertain. The CDR3 is 12 amino acids. Trimming took 5 bases from V and 1 from J, leaving 6 bases between them. CDR1 is SGHTS, CDR2 YDEGEE, per germline. The CDR3 bases are TGTGCCAGCAGATATAAGAACACTGAAGCTTTCTTT. This gives the protein CASRYKNTEAFF.

The table lists this clone with a few counts. The chain joins TRBV23-1 to TRBJ1-4, with a weak D call TRBD1 (6 bases). TRBV23-1 is designated an ORF whose function remains uncertain. This CDR3 has 18 amino acids. Deletions cut 3 bases from V and 7 bases from J, with 24 bases between. The CDR3, as DNA: TGCGCCAGCAGTCACCTCACCACCCACAGGGTGTGGATTGAAAAACTGTTTTTT. This sequence encodes CASSHLTTHRVWIEKLFF.

The chain recombines TRBV2 with TRBJ1-6; D ambiguous. The CDR3 covers 17 residues. V lost 6 bases, J lost 0 bases, and 15 bases lay in between. The germline V gene encodes CDR1 SNHLY and CDR2 FYNNEI. The CDR3 is CASSPEVGSSYNSPLHF. The CDR3 bases are TGTGCCAGCAGCCCCGAGGTGGGGAGCTCCTATAATTCACCCCTCCACTTT.